Listed below are T cell receptor beta chains from one sample, sequenced in a study of PD-1 blockade in mismatch repair-deficient tumors. Using immunoSEQ multiplex PCR, the repertoire was profiled, and TCRdb retains in-frame clones only, with some absent. Of tens of thousands of clones listed, around 89% are singletons. The sequenced sample was peripheral blood, obtained 52 weeks after starting pembrolizumab. The receptors come from an adult with mismatch repair-deficient cancer. CDR3s include the opening cysteine and the closing phenylalanine or tryptophan. Each record gives: V gene, D gene, clone size, J gene, CDR3 protein, CDR3 DNA. A D gene is named only where the DNA matches it firmly. Clone size, where shown, is once, few, many, or a class for clones that have expanded.

>TRBV6-5|-|-|TRBJ2-5
CASSYRGIQETQYF
TGTGCCAGCAGTTACAGGGGTATCCAAGAGACCCAGTACTTC
>TRBV30|TRBD2|-|TRBJ2-7
CAWAPPPRLAATYEQYF
TGTGCCTGGGCCCCACCACCCCGCCTAGCGGCAACCTACGAGCAGTACTTC
>TRBV9|TRBD1|-|TRBJ2-5
CASSVGTGSYQETQYF
TGTGCCAGCAGCGTAGGGACAGGGTCTTACCAAGAGACCCAGTACTTC
>TRBV7-8|-|few|TRBJ2-7
CASSFTPSYEQYF
TGTGCCAGCAGCTTCACCCCTTCCTACGAGCAGTACTTC
>TRBV29-1|-|-|TRBJ2-7
CSVFLNQGKIYEQYF
TGCAGCGTCTTCTTGAACCAGGGAAAGATCTACGAGCAGTACTTC
>TRBV4-1|TRBD1|-|TRBJ2-7
CASSQGGQGVAGSNEQYF
TGCGCCAGCAGCCAAGGGGGACAGGGGGTGGCCGGGAGTAACGAGCAGTACTTC
>TRBV4-1|-|once|TRBJ1-5
CASSQVGGFHQPQHF
TGCGCCAGCAGCCAAGTGGGAGGGTTTCATCAGCCCCAGCATTTT
>TRBV30|TRBD2|once|TRBJ2-7
CAWSVLLAVGSYEQYF
TGTGCCTGGAGTGTCTTACTAGCGGTGGGATCCTACGAGCAGTACTTC
>TRBV7-2|TRBD2|-|TRBJ2-7
CASSSSGRAYEQYF
TGTGCCAGCAGCTCTAGCGGGAGGGCCTACGAGCAGTACTTC
>TRBV10-1|TRBD1|-|TRBJ2-3
CASSESIGGCSTDTQYF
TGCGCCAGCAGTGAGTCGATAGGGGGCTGTTCCACAGATACGCAGTATTTT
>TRBV5-1|-|once|TRBJ2-1
CASSLVPVGNNEQFF
TGCGCCAGCAGCTTGGTCCCTGTCGGTAACAATGAGCAGTTCTTC
>TRBV27|-|-|TRBJ1-1
CASSFGGNTEAFF
TGTGCCAGCAGTTTTGGGGGGAACACTGAAGCTTTCTTT
>TRBV10-2|-|-|TRBJ2-7
CASSEWDAAFEQYF
TGCGCCAGCAGTGAGTGGGACGCCGCCTTCGAGCAGTACTTC
>TRBV6-5|-|-|TRBJ2-7
CASSYSLSGSAQYF
TGTGCCAGCAGTTACTCGTTATCCGGTTCAGCGCAGTACTTC
>TRBV7-8|-|-|TRBJ2-6
CASSLGGFGANVLTF
TGTGCCAGCAGCTTAGGGGGATTTGGGGCCAACGTCCTGACTTTC
>TRBV11-2|-|-|TRBJ2-7
CASSIRGRVYEQYF
TGTGCCAGCAGCATTAGAGGGCGAGTCTACGAGCAGTACTTC
>TRBV7-9|-|-|TRBJ2-4
CASSLGGLAKNIQYF
TGTGCCAGCAGCTTAGGGGGTCTAGCCAAAAACATTCAGTACTTC
>TRBV27|TRBD2|-|TRBJ2-7
CASSPKLGGEQYF
TGTGCCAGCAGTCCCAAACTCGGGGGGGAGCAGTACTTC
>TRBV7-9|-|-|TRBJ2-1
CASSWSGELNEQFF
TGTGCCAGCAGCTGGTCGGGCGAACTAAATGAGCAGTTCTTC
>TRBV27|TRBD1|-|TRBJ1-2
CASSFRGQADGYTF
TGTGCCAGCAGTTTCAGGGGACAGGCCGATGGCTACACCTTC
>TRBV29-1|TRBD1|-|TRBJ1-2
CSVENGQGSGYTF
TGCAGCGTTGAAAATGGACAGGGCTCTGGCTACACCTTC
>TRBV19|-|once|TRBJ2-1
CASSIGYYNEQFF
TGTGCCAGTAGTATCGGCTACTACAATGAGCAGTTCTTC
>TRBV20-1|-|-|TRBJ2-3
CSAQMTDTQYF
TGCAGTGCCCAGATGACAGATACGCAGTATTTT
>TRBV9|TRBD1|few|TRBJ1-2
CASSHGQGGYTF
TGTGCCAGCAGCCATGGACAGGGAGGCTACACCTTC
>TRBV30|TRBD1|-|TRBJ1-2
CAWSLTGGVNYGYTF
TGTGCCTGGAGTCTTACAGGGGGCGTAAACTATGGCTACACCTTC
>TRBV2|TRBD1|-|TRBJ1-5
CASSERQGYQPQHF
TGTGCCAGCAGTGAACGACAGGGCTATCAGCCCCAGCATTTT
>TRBV9|-|-|TRBJ1-3
CASSAGLGAGNTIYF
TGTGCCAGCAGCGCCGGACTTGGTGCTGGAAACACCATATATTTT
>TRBV6-1|-|once|TRBJ2-2
CASRQKINTGELFF
TGTGCCAGCAGGCAGAAAATTAACACCGGGGAGCTGTTTTTT
>TRBV10-3|-|-|TRBJ2-1
CAISDRGPSYNEQFF
TGTGCCATCAGTGACAGGGGCCCCTCGTACAATGAGCAGTTCTTC
>TRBV9|-|-|TRBJ2-3
CASSVEGTGPTDTQYF
TGTGCCAGCAGCGTAGAAGGGACTGGCCCCACAGATACGCAGTATTTT
>TRBV5-6|TRBD1|-|TRBJ2-7
CASSPRGRGYEQYF
TGTGCCAGCAGTCCCAGGGGGCGCGGGTACGAGCAGTACTTC
>TRBV11-2|-|-|TRBJ2-5
CASSWTTRQETQYF
TGTGCCAGCAGTTGGACTACAAGACAAGAGACCCAGTACTTC
>TRBV10-2|-|-|TRBJ2-7
CASSDGRGYEQYF
TGCGCCAGCAGTGACGGCAGGGGATACGAGCAGTACTTC
>TRBV27|-|-|TRBJ2-3
CASSLGGRIGTDTQYF
TGTGCCAGCAGTTTAGGAGGGAGGATCGGCACAGATACGCAGTATTTT
>TRBV6-5|-|once|TRBJ2-6
CASSYSASGANVLTF
TGTGCCAGCAGTTACTCGGCATCTGGGGCCAACGTCCTGACTTTC
>TRBV2|-|-|TRBJ2-5
CASRPGRTQETQYF
TGTGCCAGCAGACCGGGACGGACACAAGAGACCCAGTACTTC
>TRBV6-5|-|-|TRBJ2-4
CASSNRGLAKNIQYF
TGTGCCAGCAGTAACCGGGGATTAGCCAAAAACATTCAGTACTTC
>TRBV4-1|TRBD1|-|TRBJ2-1
CASSPYPDRGSYNEQFF
TGCGCCAGCAGCCCCTACCCGGACAGGGGCTCCTACAATGAGCAGTTCTTC
>TRBV19|TRBD1|-|TRBJ2-4
CASSGDRGAKNIQYF
TGTGCCAGTAGTGGGGACAGGGGAGCCAAAAACATTCAGTACTTC
>TRBV29-1|TRBD1|-|TRBJ1-1
CSCTLGQTLNTEAFF
TGCAGTTGTACTCTGGGACAGACTTTGAACACTGAAGCTTTCTTT
>TRBV5-1|TRBD2|-|TRBJ2-3
CASSLALSGSRKDTQYF
TGCGCCAGCAGCTTGGCCCTTAGCGGGAGTCGGAAAGATACGCAGTATTTT
>TRBV7-9|-|-|TRBJ2-2
CASGTGSGELFF
TGTGCCTCAGGCACAGGGTCCGGGGAGCTGTTTTTT
>TRBV30|-|-|TRBJ2-6
CAWSLSGANVLTF
TGTGCCTGGAGCCTCTCTGGGGCCAACGTCCTGACTTTC
>TRBV11-2|TRBD2|-|TRBJ2-1
CASSLGLAGYNEQFF
TGTGCCAGCAGCTTAGGACTAGCGGGTTACAATGAGCAGTTCTTC
>TRBV6-5|TRBD1|once|TRBJ1-1
CASSYGDRGTEAFF
TGTGCCAGCAGTTACGGCGACAGGGGGACTGAAGCTTTCTTT
>TRBV5-6|-|-|TRBJ1-5
CASSQKGWYGNQPQHF
TGTGCCAGCAGCCAGAAAGGGTGGTATGGCAATCAGCCCCAGCATTTT
>TRBV6-6|-|-|TRBJ2-7
CASSTGSSYEQYF
TGTGCCAGCAGTACAGGGAGCTCCTACGAGCAGTACTTC
>TRBV7-9|-|-|TRBJ1-3
CADIRGAGNTIYF
TGTGCCGACATCAGGGGAGCCGGAAACACCATATATTTT
>TRBV11-2|-|once|TRBJ2-7
CASSLVQGTYEQYF
TGTGCCAGCAGCTTAGTCCAGGGCACCTACGAGCAGTACTTC
>TRBV6-4|-|-|TRBJ2-1
CASSDDFRDRDEQFF
TGTGCCAGCAGTGACGACTTTCGGGATAGGGATGAGCAGTTCTTC
>TRBV7-9|TRBD2|-|TRBJ2-3
CASSSATSGSTDTQYF
TGTGCCAGCAGCTCCGCGACTAGCGGGAGCACAGATACGCAGTATTTT
>TRBV30|-|-|TRBJ1-1
CAWGGGNTEAFF
TGTGCCTGGGGTGGGGGGAACACTGAAGCTTTCTTT
>TRBV13|-|-|TRBJ2-7
CASSLGGGPWVF
TGTGCCAGCAGCTTAGGGGGCGGACCTTGGGTCTTC